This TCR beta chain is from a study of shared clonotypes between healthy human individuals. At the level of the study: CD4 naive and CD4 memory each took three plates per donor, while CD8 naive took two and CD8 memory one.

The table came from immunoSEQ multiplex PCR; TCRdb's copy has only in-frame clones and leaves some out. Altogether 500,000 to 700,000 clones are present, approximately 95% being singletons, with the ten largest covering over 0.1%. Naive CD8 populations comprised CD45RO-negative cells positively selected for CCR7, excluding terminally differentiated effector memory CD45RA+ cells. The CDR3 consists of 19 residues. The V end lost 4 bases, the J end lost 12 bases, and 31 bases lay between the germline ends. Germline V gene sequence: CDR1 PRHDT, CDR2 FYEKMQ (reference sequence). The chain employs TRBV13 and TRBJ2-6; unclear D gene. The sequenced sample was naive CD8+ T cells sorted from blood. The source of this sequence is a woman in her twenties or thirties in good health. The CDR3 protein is CASSSYSRLTAHSPSVLTF. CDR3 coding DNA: TGTGCCAGCAGCTCCTACAGCCGTCTTACAGCCCACAGCCCCAGCGTCCTGACTTTC.